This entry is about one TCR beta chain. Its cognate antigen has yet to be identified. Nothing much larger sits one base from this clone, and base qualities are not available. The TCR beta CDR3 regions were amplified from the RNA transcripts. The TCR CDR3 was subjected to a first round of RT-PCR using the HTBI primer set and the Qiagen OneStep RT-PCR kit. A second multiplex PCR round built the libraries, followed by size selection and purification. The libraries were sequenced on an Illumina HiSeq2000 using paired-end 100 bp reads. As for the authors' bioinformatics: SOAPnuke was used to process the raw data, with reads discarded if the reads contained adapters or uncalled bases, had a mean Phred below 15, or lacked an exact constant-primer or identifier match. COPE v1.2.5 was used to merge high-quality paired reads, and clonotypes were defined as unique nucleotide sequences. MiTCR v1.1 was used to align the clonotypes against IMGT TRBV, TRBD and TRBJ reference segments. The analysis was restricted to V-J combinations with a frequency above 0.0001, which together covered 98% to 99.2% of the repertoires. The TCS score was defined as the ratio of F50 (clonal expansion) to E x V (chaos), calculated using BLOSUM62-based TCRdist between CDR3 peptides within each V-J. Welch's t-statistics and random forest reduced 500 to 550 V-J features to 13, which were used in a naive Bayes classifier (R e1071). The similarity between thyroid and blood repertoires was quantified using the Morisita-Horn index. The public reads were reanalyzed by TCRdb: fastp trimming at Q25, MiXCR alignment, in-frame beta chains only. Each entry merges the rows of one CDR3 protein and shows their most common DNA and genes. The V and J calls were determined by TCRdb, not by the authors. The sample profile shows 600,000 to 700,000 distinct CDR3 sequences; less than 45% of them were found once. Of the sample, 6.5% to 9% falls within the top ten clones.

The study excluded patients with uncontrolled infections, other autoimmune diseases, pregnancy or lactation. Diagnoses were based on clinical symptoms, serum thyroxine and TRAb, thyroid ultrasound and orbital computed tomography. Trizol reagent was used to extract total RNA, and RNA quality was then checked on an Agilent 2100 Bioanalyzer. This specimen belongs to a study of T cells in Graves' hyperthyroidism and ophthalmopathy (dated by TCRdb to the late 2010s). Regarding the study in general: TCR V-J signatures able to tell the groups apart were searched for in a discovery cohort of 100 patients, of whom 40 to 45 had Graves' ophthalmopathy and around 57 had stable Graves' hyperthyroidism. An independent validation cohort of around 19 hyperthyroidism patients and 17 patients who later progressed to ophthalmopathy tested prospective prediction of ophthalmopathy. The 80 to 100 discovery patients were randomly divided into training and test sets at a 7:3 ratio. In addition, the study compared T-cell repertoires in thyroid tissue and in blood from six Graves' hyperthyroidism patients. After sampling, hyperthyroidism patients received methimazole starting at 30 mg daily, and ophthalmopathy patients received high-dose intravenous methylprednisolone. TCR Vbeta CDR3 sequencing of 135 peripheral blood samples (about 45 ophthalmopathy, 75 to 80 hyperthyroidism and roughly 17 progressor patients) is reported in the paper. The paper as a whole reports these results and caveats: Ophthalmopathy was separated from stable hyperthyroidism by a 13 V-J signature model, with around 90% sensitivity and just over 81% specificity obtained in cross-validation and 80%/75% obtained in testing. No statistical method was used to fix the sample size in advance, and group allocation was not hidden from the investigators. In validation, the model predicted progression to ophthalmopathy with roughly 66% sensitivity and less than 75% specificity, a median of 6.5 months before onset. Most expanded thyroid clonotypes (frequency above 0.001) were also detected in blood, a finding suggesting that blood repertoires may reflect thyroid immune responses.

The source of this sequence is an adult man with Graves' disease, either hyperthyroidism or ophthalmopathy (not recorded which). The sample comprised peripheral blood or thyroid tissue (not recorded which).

Here the CDR3 is given as CAISTIQGYEQYF. The nucleotide sequence is given as TGTGCCATCAGTACTATACAGGGGTACGAGCAGTACTTC. The rearranged segments are TRBV10-3 and TRBJ2-7; 7 central bases correspond to TRBD1. From the cysteine up to the phenylalanine, the CDR3 has a length of 13 residues. The sequence is cut down to CDR3 DNA, 39 bases in frame from base 1. Reading the germline V gene gives CDR1 ENHRY and CDR2 SYGVKD. Here V drops 5 bases and J drops 4 bases, and the junction holds 5 bases not matched to any gene.